The sequence of this T cell receptor (beta chain) was determined in a study of blood T cell repertoires in COVID-19. Study context: COVID-19 samples from acute and convalescent phases originated in the United States, Italy and Spain. PBMCs, B-cell-depleted T cells, or T cells were the source of the cDNA or gDNA that made up the material.

Source study methods: Estimation of nucleated cell counts was performed using reference gene primer amplification. Using immunoSEQ multiplex PCR, the repertoire was profiled, and TCRdb retains in-frame clones only, with some absent. D and trimming come from the DNA, and the V and J calls and clone size come from that table. The sample shows approximately 27,000 clones, about four fifths of them seen only once. The length of the CDR3 is 16 residues. CDR1 is MDHEN, CDR2 SYDVKM, per germline. V lost 5 bases, J lost 5 bases, and 16 bases lay in between. Sequenced: peripheral blood. This clonotype was sampled from a man aged 65 to 85 with acute or convalescent COVID-19. The chain joins TRBV28 to TRBJ1-6, with D possibly matching TRBD1 (6 bases). CDR3 bases: TGTGCCAGCAGTAGGGGGGGAGGGGGAGATAATTCACCCCTCCACTTT. Translating gives CASSRGGGGDNSPLHF.